This T cell receptor (beta chain) was captured in a study of T cells in Graves' hyperthyroidism and ophthalmopathy. Study details: Pretreatment peripheral blood was obtained at initial diagnosis.

Overall study findings and caveats: Expanded thyroid clonotypes (above 0.001) were mostly also found in blood.

CDR1 is SQVTM, CDR2 ANQGSEA, per germline. The CDR3 is 15 amino acids. With 5 bases removed from V and 3 bases from J, the gap between germline ends came to 17 bases. Points on this clonotype: What it binds is not known.

The CDR3 regions of TCR beta were amplified from RNA transcripts. When the TCR CDR3 underwent first-round RT-PCR, the HTBI primer set was used. TCRdb fed the multiplex PCR reads into MiXCR, producing one record per CDR3 protein. The table lists over 400,000 distinct CDR3 sequences, about 14% of them singletons, with about 13% in the top ten. Source material: blood. The genes are TRBV29-1 and TRBJ2-4, with unresolved D. The clonotype was recovered from a man between 18 and 35 years old with Graves' ophthalmopathy. CDR3 in amino acids: CSVLPPLFVKNIQYF. The CDR3, as DNA: TGCAGCGTTCTCCCCCCCCTATTTGTCAAAAACATTCAGTACTTC.